The 12 T cell receptor beta chains reported below all come from one sample, sequenced in a study of T cell responses to AZD1222 COVID-19 vaccine. Some clones are missing from TCRdb's copy, which holds only in-frame ones; the method was immunoSEQ multiplex PCR. The sample holds 120,000 to 150,000 clones, approximately 88% seen once. The starting material was peripheral blood, obtained on day 0 of AZD1222 vaccination. The origin of the receptors is an adult in good health.

The rearrangement joins TRBV29-1 to TRBJ2-3; TRBD2 might be the D (5 bases). Trimming removed 0 bases at V and 4 bases at J, with 14 bases between. Per the germline V gene, CDR1 is SQVTM and CDR2 is ANQGSEA. The CDR3 sequence is 15 residues long. CDR3 amino acids: CSVEELGSTADTQYF. CDR3 coding DNA: TGCAGCGTTGAAGAATTGGGGAGCACTGCAGATACGCAGTATTTT.

The CDR3 is CASSAAGALNEQYF. CDR3 nucleotide sequence: TGTGCCAGCAGCGCCGCGGGGGCGCTCAACGAGCAGTACTTC. The V and J genes are TRBV9 and TRBJ2-7; possibly TRBD2 for D (7 bases). The V gene's germline CDR1 is SGDLS and CDR2 YYNGEE. Trimming took off 3 bases at V and 5 bases at J, with 15 bases between the two ends. This CDR3 has 14 amino acids.

The chain joins TRBV29-1 to TRBJ1-1; D perhaps matches TRBD1 (5 bases). Germline V gene data show CDR1 as SQVTM and CDR2 as ANQGSEA. CDR3 length: 13 residues. V shed 3 bases and J shed 3 bases, with 11 bases lying between them. CDR3 DNA: TGCAGCGTTGAGTGGGGGATCGACACTGAAGCTTTCTTT. This codes for CSVEWGIDTEAFF. The entire variable domain, with the rest obtained from reference TRBV29-1 and TRBJ1-1, is as follows: SAVISQKPSRDICQRGTSLTIQCQVDSQVTMMFWYRQQPGQSLTLIATANQGSEATYESGFVIDKFPISRPNLTFSTLTVSNMSPEDSSIYLCSVEWGIDTEAFFGQGTRLTVV.

The DNA of the CDR3 is TGTGCCAGCAGACCATTCTCCAGGGGTCAGCCTGAAGCTTTCTTT. Translated: CASRPFSRGQPEAFF. The V gene is TRBV28, the J gene TRBJ1-1; possibly TRBD1 for D (6 bases). Between the trimmed V and J ends, which lost 6 bases and 6 bases, there was a span of 20 bases. This CDR3 is 15 amino acids long. Germline CDR1 is MDHEN and CDR2 is SYDVKM.

This chain connects TRBV5-1 to TRBJ2-5, with unresolved D. Trimming stripped 4 bases from V and 7 bases from J, with 8 bases between. From germline, CDR1 is SGHRS and CDR2 YFSETQ. This CDR3 is built from 11 residues. This CDR3 reads CASSELGTQYF. DNA of the CDR3: TGCGCCAGCAGCGAATTAGGGACCCAGTACTTC. Combining the CDR3 with reference TRBV5-1 and TRBJ2-5 gives the whole variable domain KAGVTQTPRYLIKTRGQQVTLSCSPISGHRSVSWYQQTPGQGLQFLFEYFSETQRNKGNFPGRFSGRQFSNSRSEMNVSTLELGDSALYLCASSELGTQYFGPGTRLLVL.

The rearrangement uses TRBV29-1 and TRBJ2-1, with 9 bases lining up with TRBD2. The germline CDR1 and CDR2 sequences are SQVTM and ANQGSEA. Trimming took 4 bases from V and 8 from J; bases not matched to a gene: 9. The CDR3 is made up of 14 amino acids. CDR3 in amino acids: CSVGSSGRGDEQFF. As DNA, the CDR3 is TGCAGCGTTGGGAGTAGCGGGAGAGGAGATGAGCAGTTCTTC.

CDR3: CASSTGRVAQPQHF. As DNA, the CDR3 is TGTGCCAGTAGTACTGGGAGGGTGGCCCAGCCCCAGCATTTT. The gene calls are TRBV19 and TRBJ1-5; D unresolved. Germline values: CDR1 LNHDA, CDR2 SQIVND (reference sequence). The ends were cut back, 4 bases at V and 7 bases at J, with 14 bases in the middle. The CDR3 spans 14 residues. Combining the CDR3 with reference TRBV19 and TRBJ1-5 gives the whole variable domain DGGITQSPKYLFRKEGQNVTLSCEQNLNHDAMYWYRQDPGQGLRLIYYSQIVNDFQKGDIAEGYSVSREKKESFPLTVTSAQKNPTAFYLCASSTGRVAQPQHFGDGTRLSIL.

This chain links TRBV24-1 with TRBJ1-4; possibly TRBD1 for D (5 bases). Per the germline V gene, CDR1 is KGHDR and CDR2 is SFDVKD. The CDR3 has 13 residues. Trimming pared 11 bases from V and 7 bases from J, leaving 16 bases between. The CDR3 DNA follows: TGTGCCATCACCACGTGCCAGGGTGAAAAACTGTTTTTT. Translated: CAITTCQGEKLFF.

The chain has TRBV9 and TRBJ2-3; 10 bases fit TRBD1. The CDR3 totals 13 residues. Germline V lookup: CDR1 SGDLS, CDR2 YYNGEE. V shed 7 bases, J shed 4 bases, and the junction held 3 bases outside the gene matches. This chain's CDR3 is CASAGTGADTQYF. In nucleotides, the CDR3 is TGTGCCAGCGCCGGGACAGGGGCAGATACGCAGTATTTT.

V gene TRBV5-1 combines with J gene TRBJ2-2, with 9 bases that match TRBD2. Germline V lookup: CDR1 SGHRS, CDR2 YFSETQ. This CDR3 comprises 16 residues. Losses at the gene ends were 2 bases for V and 0 bases for J; bases not matched to a gene: 2. CDR3 residues: CASSFGTSSNTGELFF. The CDR3 bases are TGCGCCAGCAGCTTTGGGACTAGCTCGAACACCGGGGAGCTGTTTTTT.

The chain is built from TRBV11-2 and TRBJ2-1; D is possibly TRBD1 (6 bases). V lost 5 bases, J lost 2 bases, and 13 bases lay in between. The CDR3 loop spans 15 amino acids. Germline assignment: CDR1 SGHAT and CDR2 FQNNGV. CDR3: CASSPWTDAYNEQFF. As DNA, the CDR3 is TGTGCCAGCAGCCCTTGGACAGATGCCTACAATGAGCAGTTCTTC.

The J gene is TRBJ2-7, the V gene TRBV5-1; tentatively, D is TRBD1 (6 bases). The CDR3 spans 13 residues. Trimming removed 4 bases from V and 3 bases from J, with 11 bases in between. The V gene's germline CDR1 is SGHRS and CDR2 YFSETQ. CDR3 residues: CASSPDRLYEQYF. CDR3 DNA: TGCGCCAGCAGCCCCGACAGGCTCTACGAGCAGTACTTC. Complete variable domain (other parts from reference TRBV5-1 and TRBJ2-7): KAGVTQTPRYLIKTRGQQVTLSCSPISGHRSVSWYQQTPGQGLQFLFEYFSETQRNKGNFPGRFSGRQFSNSRSEMNVSTLELGDSALYLCASSPDRLYEQYFGPGTRLTVT.